This record concerns one TCR beta chain sequence. Its target is not known. These data are taken from a study of STAT5B mutations in CD4+ large granular lymphocyte leukemia. Whole-study findings and limits: Approximately 25% of private leukemic clonotypes occurred rarely in other patients' non-leukemic repertoires.

This was a survey-level run. Source study methods: Lowest detectable productive clonotype frequency was 2.59 x 10-5. Sequencing was performed with immunoSEQ multiplex PCR; in TCRdb, only in-frame clones are kept and a portion is missing. V and J calls plus clone size are reproduced from that table; the DNA served to infer D and trimming. The sample records 23,000 or so clones, 60% to 80% being singletons. Trimming took off 1 base at V and 1 base at J, with 20 bases between the two ends. Germline V gene lookup returns CDR1 SEHNR and CDR2 FQNEAQ (reference sequence). The CDR3 totals 19 residues. The TCR originated in a human donor in good health. The chain is built from TRBV7-9 and TRBJ1-3; D ambiguous. Input material: CD4+ T cells from blood buffy coats. The CDR3, as DNA: TGTGCCAGCAGCTTAGACCTCGGTCGTACAAGGGAATCTGGAAACACCATATATTTT. Translating it yields CASSLDLGRTRESGNTIYF.